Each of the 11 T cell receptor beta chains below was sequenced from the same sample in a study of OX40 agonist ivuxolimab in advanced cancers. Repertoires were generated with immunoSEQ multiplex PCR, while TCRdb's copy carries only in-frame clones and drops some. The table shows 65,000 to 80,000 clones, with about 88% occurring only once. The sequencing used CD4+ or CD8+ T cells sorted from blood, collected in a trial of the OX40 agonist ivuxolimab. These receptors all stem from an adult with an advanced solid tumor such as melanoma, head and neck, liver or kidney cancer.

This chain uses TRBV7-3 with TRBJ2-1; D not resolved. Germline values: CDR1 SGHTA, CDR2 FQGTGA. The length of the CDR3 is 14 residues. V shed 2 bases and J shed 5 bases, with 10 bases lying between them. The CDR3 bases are TGTGCCAGCAGCTTAGACCCCGCAAACAATGAGCAGTTCTTC. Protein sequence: CASSLDPANNEQFF.

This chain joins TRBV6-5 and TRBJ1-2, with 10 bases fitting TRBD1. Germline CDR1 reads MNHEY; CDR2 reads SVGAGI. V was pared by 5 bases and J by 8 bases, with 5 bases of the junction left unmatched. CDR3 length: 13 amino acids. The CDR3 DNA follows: TGTGCCAGCAGTGGAGACAGGGGGCGAGGCTACACCTTC. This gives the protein CASSGDRGRGYTF.

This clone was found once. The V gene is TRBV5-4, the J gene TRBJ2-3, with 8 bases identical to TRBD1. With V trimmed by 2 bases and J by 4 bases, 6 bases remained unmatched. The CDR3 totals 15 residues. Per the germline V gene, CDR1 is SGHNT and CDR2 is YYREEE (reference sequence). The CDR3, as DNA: TGTGCCAGCAGCTTAAAAGAACAGGGGGCAGATACGCAGTATTTT. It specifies CASSLKEQGADTQYF. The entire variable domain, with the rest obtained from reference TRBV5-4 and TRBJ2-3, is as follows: ETGVTQSPTHLIKTRGQQVTLRCSSQSGHNTVSWYQQALGQGPQFIFQYYREEENGRGNFPPRFSGLQFPNYSSELNVNALELDDSALYLCASSLKEQGADTQYFGPGTRLTVL.

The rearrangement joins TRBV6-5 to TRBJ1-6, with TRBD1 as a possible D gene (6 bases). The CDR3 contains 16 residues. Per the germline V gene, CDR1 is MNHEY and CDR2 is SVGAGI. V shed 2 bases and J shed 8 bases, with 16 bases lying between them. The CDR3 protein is CASSYGGPGGDSPLHF. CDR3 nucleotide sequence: TGTGCCAGCAGTTACGGGGGCCCTGGGGGTGATTCACCCCTCCACTTT.

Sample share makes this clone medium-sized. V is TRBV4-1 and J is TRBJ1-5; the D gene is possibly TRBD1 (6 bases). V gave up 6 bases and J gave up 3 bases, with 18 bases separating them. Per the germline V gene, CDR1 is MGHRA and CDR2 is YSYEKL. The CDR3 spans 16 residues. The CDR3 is CASSNKLTGSNQPQHF. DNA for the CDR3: TGCGCCAGCAGTAATAAACTAACAGGGTCCAATCAGCCCCAGCATTTT.

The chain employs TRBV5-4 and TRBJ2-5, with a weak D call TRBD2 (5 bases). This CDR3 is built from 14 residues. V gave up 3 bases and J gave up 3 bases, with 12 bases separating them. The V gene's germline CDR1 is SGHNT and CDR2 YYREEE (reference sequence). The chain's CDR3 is CASSSPGAEETQYF. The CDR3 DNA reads TGTGCCAGCAGCTCCCCCGGAGCGGAAGAGACCCAGTACTTC.

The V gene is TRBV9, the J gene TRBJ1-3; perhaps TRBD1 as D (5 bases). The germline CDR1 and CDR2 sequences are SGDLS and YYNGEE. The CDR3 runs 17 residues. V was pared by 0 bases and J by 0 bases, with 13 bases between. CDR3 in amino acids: CASSVDGGGGSGNTIYF. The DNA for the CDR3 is TGTGCCAGCAGCGTAGACGGAGGTGGGGGCTCTGGAAACACCATATATTTT. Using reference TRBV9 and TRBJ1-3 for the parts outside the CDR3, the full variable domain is DSGVTQTPKHLITATGQRVTLRCSPRSGDLSVYWYQQSLDQGLQFLIQYYNGEERAKGNILERFSAQQFPDLHSELNLSSLELGDSALYFCASSVDGGGGSGNTIYFGEGSWLTVV.

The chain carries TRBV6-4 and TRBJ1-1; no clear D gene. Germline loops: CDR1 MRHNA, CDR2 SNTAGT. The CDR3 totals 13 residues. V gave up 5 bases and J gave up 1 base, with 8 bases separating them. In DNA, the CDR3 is TGTGCCAGCAGTCGGACGGAGAACACTGAAGCTTTCTTT. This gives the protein CASSRTENTEAFF.

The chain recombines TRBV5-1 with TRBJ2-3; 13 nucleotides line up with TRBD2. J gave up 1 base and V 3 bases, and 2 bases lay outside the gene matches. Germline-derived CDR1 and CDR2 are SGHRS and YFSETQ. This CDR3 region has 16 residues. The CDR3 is CASSYGTSGGTDTQYF. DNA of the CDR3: TGCGCCAGCAGCTACGGGACTAGCGGGGGCACAGATACGCAGTATTTT.

CDR3 residues: CSVGNGQAGELFF. CDR3 in DNA: TGCAGCGTTGGGAACGGACAGGCCGGGGAGCTGTTTTTT. The chain combines TRBV29-1 with TRBJ2-2, with TRBD1 matching 7 bases. CDR1 is SQVTM, CDR2 ANQGSEA, per germline. The CDR3 spans 13 residues. V was clipped by 4 bases and J by 6 bases; unmatched bases: 5.

CDR3 sequence: CASSLFRVRYEQYF. DNA for the CDR3: TGTGCCAGCAGCTTGTTCCGGGTTCGCTACGAGCAGTACTTC. The rearrangement joins TRBV5-8 to TRBJ2-7; D is uncertain. This CDR3 is built from 14 residues. Per germline, CDR1 SGHTS and CDR2 YDEGEE. Trimming cost V 1 base and J 3 bases, with 11 bases left between them.